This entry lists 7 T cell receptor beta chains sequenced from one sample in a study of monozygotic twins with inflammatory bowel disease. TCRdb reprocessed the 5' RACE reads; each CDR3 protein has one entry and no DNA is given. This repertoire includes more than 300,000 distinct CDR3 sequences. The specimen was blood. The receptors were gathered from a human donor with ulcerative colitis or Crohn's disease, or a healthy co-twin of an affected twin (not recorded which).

The CDR3 reads CASSLGDGNTIYF. The rearrangement links TRBV5-1 to TRBJ1-3. The CDR3 covers 13 residues. CDR1 and CDR2 (germline): SGHRS, YFSETQ.

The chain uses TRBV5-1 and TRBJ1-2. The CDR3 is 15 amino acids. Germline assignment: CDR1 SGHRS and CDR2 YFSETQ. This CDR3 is CASSLAKAGRDGYTF.

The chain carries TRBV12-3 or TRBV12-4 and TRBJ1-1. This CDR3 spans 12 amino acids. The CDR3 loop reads CASSLRGFEAFF.

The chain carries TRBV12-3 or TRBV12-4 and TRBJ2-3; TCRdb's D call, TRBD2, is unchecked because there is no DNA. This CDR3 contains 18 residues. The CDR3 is CASSLQIGGAYETDTQYF.

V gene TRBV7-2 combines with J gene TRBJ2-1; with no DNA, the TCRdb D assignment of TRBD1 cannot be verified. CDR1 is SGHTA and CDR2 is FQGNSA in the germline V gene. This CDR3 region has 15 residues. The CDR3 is CASTLGTVGDNEQFF.

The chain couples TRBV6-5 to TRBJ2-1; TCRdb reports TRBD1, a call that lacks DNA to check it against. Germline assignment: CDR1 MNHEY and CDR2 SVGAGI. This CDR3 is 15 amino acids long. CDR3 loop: CASSSPRDRVNEQFF.

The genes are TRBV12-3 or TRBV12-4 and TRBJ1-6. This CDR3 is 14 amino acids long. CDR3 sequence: CASSLRSGDSPLHF.